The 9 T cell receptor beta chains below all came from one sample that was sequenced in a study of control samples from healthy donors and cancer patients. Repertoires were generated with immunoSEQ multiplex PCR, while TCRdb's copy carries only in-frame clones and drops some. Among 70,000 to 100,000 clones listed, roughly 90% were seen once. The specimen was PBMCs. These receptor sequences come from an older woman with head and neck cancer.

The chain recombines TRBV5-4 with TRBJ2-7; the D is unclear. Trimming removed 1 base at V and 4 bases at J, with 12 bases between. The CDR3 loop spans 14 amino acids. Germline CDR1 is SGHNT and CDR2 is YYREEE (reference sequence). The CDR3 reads CASSLWISSYEQYF. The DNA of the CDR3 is TGTGCCAGCAGCTTGTGGATTAGCTCGTACGAGCAGTACTTC.

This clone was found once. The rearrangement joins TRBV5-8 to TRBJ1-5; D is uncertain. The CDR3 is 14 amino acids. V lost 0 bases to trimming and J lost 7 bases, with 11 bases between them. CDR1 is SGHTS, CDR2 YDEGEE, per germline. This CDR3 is CASSLVSGGQPQHF. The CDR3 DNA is TGTGCCAGCAGCTTGGTTTCCGGCGGCCAGCCCCAGCATTTT.

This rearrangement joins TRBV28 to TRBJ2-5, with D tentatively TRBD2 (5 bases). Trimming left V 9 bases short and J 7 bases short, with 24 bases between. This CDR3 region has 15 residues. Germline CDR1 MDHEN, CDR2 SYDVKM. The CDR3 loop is CASTLGGLWTGTQYF. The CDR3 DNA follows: TGTGCCAGTACTCTGGGCGGGCTTTGGACGGGGACCCAGTACTTC.

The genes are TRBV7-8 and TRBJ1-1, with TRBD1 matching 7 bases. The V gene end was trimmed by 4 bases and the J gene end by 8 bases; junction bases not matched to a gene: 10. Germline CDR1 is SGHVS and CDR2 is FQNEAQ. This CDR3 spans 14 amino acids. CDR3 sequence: CASSSDAGGTEAFF. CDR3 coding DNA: TGTGCCAGCAGCTCAGATGCAGGGGGAACCGAAGCTTTCTTT.

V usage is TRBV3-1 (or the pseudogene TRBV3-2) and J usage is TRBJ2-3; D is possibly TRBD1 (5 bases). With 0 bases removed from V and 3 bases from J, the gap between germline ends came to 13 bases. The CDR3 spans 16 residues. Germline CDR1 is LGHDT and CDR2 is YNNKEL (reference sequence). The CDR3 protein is CASSQDLGQGTDTQYF. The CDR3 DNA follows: TGTGCCAGCAGCCAAGATCTTGGGCAGGGAACAGATACGCAGTATTTT.

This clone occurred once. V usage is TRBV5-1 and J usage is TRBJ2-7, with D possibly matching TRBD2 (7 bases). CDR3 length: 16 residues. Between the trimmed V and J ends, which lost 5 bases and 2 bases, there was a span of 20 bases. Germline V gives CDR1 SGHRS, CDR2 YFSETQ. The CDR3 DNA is TGCGCCAGCAGAGGGGGGGCTGACGGGGCGGCCTACGAGCAGTACTTC. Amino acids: CASRGGADGAAYEQYF.

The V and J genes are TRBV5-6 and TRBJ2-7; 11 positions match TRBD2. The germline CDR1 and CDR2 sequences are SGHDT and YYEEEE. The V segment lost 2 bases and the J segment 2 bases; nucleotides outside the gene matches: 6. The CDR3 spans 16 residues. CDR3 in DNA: TGTGCCAGCAGCTTCCTAGCGGGAGGACTGACCTACGAGCAGTACTTC. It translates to CASSFLAGGLTYEQYF.

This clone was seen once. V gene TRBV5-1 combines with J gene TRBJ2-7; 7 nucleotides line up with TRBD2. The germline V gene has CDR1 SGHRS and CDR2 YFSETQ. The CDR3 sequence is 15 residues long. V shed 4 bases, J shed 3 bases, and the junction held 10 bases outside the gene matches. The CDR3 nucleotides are TGCGCCAGCAGCCCCCGGGCTAGCGGAGTCTACGAGCAGTACTTC. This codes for CASSPRASGVYEQYF.

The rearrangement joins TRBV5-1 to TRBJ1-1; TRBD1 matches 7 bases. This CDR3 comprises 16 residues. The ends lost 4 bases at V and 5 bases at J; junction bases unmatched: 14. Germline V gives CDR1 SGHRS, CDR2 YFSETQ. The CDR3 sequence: CASSPRQGLDETEAFF. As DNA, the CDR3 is TGCGCCAGCAGCCCACGACAGGGTTTGGATGAGACTGAAGCTTTCTTT. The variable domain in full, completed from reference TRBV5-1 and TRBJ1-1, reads KAGVTQTPRYLIKTRGQQVTLSCSPISGHRSVSWYQQTPGQGLQFLFEYFSETQRNKGNFPGRFSGRQFSNSRSEMNVSTLELGDSALYLCASSPRQGLDETEAFFGQGTRLTVV.